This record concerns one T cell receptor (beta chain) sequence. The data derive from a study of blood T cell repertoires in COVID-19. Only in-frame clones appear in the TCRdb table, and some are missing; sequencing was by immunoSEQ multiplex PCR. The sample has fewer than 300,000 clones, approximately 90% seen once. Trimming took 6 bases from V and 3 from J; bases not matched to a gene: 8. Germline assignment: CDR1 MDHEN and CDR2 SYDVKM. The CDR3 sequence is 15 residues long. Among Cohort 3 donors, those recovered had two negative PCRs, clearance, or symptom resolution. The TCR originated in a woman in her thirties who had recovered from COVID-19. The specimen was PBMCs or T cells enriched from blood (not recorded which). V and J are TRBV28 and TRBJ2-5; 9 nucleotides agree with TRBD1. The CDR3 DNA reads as TGTGCCAGCAGCCCGGCGGGGACAGGGAAAGAGACCCAGTACTTC. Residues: CASSPAGTGKETQYF.